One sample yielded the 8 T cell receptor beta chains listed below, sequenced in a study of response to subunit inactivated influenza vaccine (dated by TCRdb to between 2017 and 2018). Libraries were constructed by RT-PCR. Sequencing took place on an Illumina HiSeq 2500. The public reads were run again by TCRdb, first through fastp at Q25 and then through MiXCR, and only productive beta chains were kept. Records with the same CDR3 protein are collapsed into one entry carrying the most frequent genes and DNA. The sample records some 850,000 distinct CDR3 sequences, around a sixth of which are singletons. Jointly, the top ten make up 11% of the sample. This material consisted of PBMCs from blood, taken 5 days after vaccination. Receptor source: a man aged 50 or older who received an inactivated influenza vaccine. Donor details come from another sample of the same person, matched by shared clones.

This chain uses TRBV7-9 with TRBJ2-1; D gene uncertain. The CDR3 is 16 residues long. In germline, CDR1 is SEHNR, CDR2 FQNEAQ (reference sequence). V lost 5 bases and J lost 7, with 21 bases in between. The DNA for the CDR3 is TGTGCCAGCAGCGCCGTGCAAGGTCGGGTAGGGAATGAGCAGTTCTTC. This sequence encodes CASSAVQGRVGNEQFF.

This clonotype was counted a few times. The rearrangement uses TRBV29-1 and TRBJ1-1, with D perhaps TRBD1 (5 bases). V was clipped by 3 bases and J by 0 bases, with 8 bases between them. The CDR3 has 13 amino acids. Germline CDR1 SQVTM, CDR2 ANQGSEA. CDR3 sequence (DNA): TGCAGCGTTGATCGGGGCCTGAACACTGAAGCTTTCTTT. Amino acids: CSVDRGLNTEAFF.

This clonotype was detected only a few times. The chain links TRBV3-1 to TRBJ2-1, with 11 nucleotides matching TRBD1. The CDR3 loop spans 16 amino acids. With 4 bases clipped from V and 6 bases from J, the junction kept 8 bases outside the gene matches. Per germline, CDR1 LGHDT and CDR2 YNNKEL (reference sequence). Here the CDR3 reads CASSPRTGGIGNEQFF. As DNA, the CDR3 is TGTGCCAGCAGCCCCCGGACAGGGGGCATCGGCAATGAGCAGTTCTTC.

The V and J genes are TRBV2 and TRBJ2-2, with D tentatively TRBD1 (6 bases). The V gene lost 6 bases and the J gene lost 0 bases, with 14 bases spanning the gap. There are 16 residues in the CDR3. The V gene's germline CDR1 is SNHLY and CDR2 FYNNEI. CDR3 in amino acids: CASRHRQATNTGELFF. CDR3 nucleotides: TGTGCCAGCAGACACCGACAGGCGACGAACACCGGGGAGCTGTTTTTT.

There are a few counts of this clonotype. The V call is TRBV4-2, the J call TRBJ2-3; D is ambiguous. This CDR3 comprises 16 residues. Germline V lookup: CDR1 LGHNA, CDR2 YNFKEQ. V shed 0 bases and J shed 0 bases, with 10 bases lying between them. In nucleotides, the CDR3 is TGTGCCAGCAGCCAAGATACAGCACTTAGCACAGATACGCAGTATTTT. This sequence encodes CASSQDTALSTDTQYF.

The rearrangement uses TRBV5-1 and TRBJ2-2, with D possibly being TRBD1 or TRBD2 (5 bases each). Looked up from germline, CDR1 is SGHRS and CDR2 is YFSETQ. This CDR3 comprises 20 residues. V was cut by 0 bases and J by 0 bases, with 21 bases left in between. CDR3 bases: TGCGCCAGCAGCTTGGCCCGTGGGACCGACGGTTTCGCGAACACCGGGGAGCTGTTTTTT. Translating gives CASSLARGTDGFANTGELFF.

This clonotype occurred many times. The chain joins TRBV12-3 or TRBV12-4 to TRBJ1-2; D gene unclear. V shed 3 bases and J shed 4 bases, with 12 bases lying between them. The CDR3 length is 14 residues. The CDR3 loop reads CASSLGGISYGYTF. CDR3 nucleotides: TGTGCCAGCAGTTTGGGTGGGATTAGCTATGGCTACACCTTC.

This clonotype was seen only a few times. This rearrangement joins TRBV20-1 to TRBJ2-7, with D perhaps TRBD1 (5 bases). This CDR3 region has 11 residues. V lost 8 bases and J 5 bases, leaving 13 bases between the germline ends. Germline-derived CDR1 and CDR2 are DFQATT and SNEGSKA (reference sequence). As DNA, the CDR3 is TGCAGTCCTGGGGCTTTCCACGAGCAGTACTTC. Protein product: CSPGAFHEQYF.